The 30 T cell receptor beta chains given below trace back to one sample, sequenced in a study of blood T cell repertoires in COVID-19. Method: immunoSEQ multiplex PCR; TCRdb's copy keeps in-frame clones and lacks some. The repertoire consists of roughly 150,000 clones, with 82% occurring once and the leading ten covering roughly 4%. The sample was peripheral blood. These receptors all come from a woman older than 75 with acute or convalescent COVID-19.

This sequence joins TRBV3-1 (or the pseudogene TRBV3-2) and TRBJ2-7; no clear D. Germline V gene data show CDR1 as LGHDT and CDR2 as YNNKEL (reference sequence). The V end lost 4 bases, the J end lost 9 bases, and 13 bases lay between the germline ends. The length of the CDR3 is 12 residues. CDR3 region: CASSRWVGRQYF. The CDR3, as DNA: TGTGCCAGCAGCCGTTGGGTGGGCAGGCAGTACTTC.

The chain has TRBV5-1 and TRBJ2-1, with 9 positions matching TRBD2. CDR3 length equals 17 residues. The J segment lost 6 bases and the V segment lost 3 bases, leaving 13 bases of the junction unmatched. The germline CDR1 and CDR2 sequences are SGHRS and YFSETQ. In nucleotides, the CDR3 is TGCGCCAGCAGCTGGACGGCAGGGCTAGCGGGGATCAATGAGCAGTTCTTC. This gives the protein CASSWTAGLAGINEQFF. The variable domain in full, with the rest retrieved from reference TRBV5-1 and TRBJ2-1, is KAGVTQTPRYLIKTRGQQVTLSCSPISGHRSVSWYQQTPGQGLQFLFEYFSETQRNKGNFPGRFSGRQFSNSRSEMNVSTLELGDSALYLCASSWTAGLAGINEQFFGPGTRLTVL.

The gene calls are TRBV4-1 and TRBJ2-7, with 7 bases matching TRBD2. The CDR3 is made up of 15 amino acids. The germline gives CDR1 MGHRA, CDR2 YSYEKL. Trimming cost V 4 bases and J 3 bases; bases outside gene matches: 9. CDR3 loop: CASSPLAGDVYEQYF. DNA of the CDR3: TGCGCCAGCAGCCCCCTTGCGGGAGACGTCTACGAGCAGTACTTC.

The V gene is TRBV6-6, the J gene TRBJ1-2; D is perhaps TRBD1 (5 bases). V lost 2 bases and J lost 7, with 17 bases in between. The CDR3 extends over 15 amino acids. Germline-derived CDR1 and CDR2 are MNHNY and SVGAGI (reference sequence). CDR3 coding DNA: TGTGCCAGCAGTTACGCGGGACTTCTAAACGGTGGCTACACCTTC. It translates to CASSYAGLLNGGYTF.

CDR3 loop: CASSLGLAGGNKASKQNEQFF. The DNA of the CDR3 is TGTGCCAGCAGCCTAGGACTAGCGGGCGGAAATAAAGCCTCTAAGCAAAATGAGCAGTTCTTC. The chain couples TRBV4-2 to TRBJ2-1, with TRBD2 matching over 11 bases. V lost 4 bases to trimming and J lost 7 bases; unmatched junction nucleotides: 24. CDR1 is LGHNA, CDR2 YNFKEQ, per germline. This CDR3 has 21 residues.

The chain combines TRBV10-3 with TRBJ1-4, with D unclear. CDR3 size: 14 residues. Germline assignment: CDR1 ENHRY and CDR2 SYGVKD. Trimming pared 0 bases from V and 6 bases from J, leaving 8 bases between. CDR3 coding DNA: TGTGCCATCAGTGAGTCCGGCGGGGATGAAAAACTGTTTTTT. Protein: CAISESGGDEKLFF.

V gene TRBV28 combines with J gene TRBJ2-3; D is perhaps TRBD2 (7 bases). V was pared by 5 bases and J by 2 bases, with 17 bases between. The CDR3 runs to 16 residues. Germline-derived CDR1 and CDR2 are MDHEN and SYDVKM. The CDR3 protein is CASSPLWGGNTDTQYF. The CDR3 DNA is TGTGCCAGCAGTCCCTTGTGGGGGGGCAACACAGATACGCAGTATTTT.

The V call is TRBV2, the J call TRBJ1-5; 11 bases are a match to TRBD1. V lost 6 bases to trimming and J lost 6 bases; unmatched junction nucleotides: 4. Germline values: CDR1 SNHLY, CDR2 FYNNEI. The CDR3 spans 14 residues. The CDR3 nucleotides are TGTGCCAGCAGGGGGACAGGGGGTCGTCAGCCCCAGCATTTT. Translating gives CASRGTGGRQPQHF.

The genes are TRBV2 and TRBJ1-2; no clear D gene. The CDR3 spans 14 residues. Trimming took 6 bases from V and 3 from J, leaving 14 bases between them. Germline CDR1 is SNHLY and CDR2 is FYNNEI. This CDR3 is CASRGYGKHYGYTF. In nucleotides, the CDR3 is TGTGCCAGCAGGGGCTACGGGAAACACTATGGCTACACCTTC.

The chain recombines TRBV3-1 (or the pseudogene TRBV3-2) with TRBJ2-3, with 13 bases aligning to TRBD2. The ends lost 0 bases at V and 2 bases at J; junction bases unmatched: 2. This CDR3 has 17 residues. Germline values: CDR1 LGHDT, CDR2 YNNKEL (reference sequence). The DNA of the CDR3 is TGTGCCAGCAGCCAAGAGGGACTAGCGGGGCCCACAGATACGCAGTATTTT. Protein product: CASSQEGLAGPTDTQYF.

The chain has TRBV11-2 and TRBJ2-5, with TRBD2 matching 11 bases. V trimming: 6 bases; J trimming: 4 bases; junction bases outside the gene matches: 4. This CDR3 is 14 amino acids long. Germline CDR1 reads SGHAT; CDR2 reads FQNNGV. The CDR3 nucleotides read TGTGCCAGCAGTGCCGGACTAGCGGGAGAGACCCAGTACTTC. This encodes CASSAGLAGETQYF.

The V call is TRBV5-1, the J call TRBJ2-7; no clear D gene. The V gene lost 0 bases and the J gene lost 2 bases, with 6 bases spanning the gap. Per the germline V gene, CDR1 is SGHRS and CDR2 is YFSETQ. The CDR3 is 13 amino acids. The CDR3 here is CASSLATTYEQYF. CDR3 bases: TGCGCCAGCAGCTTGGCCACTACCTACGAGCAGTACTTC.

CDR3 loop: CASSEVGGLSNQPQHF. CDR3 nucleotides: TGTGCCAGCAGTGAAGTGGGGGGACTTAGCAATCAGCCCCAGCATTTT. This chain connects TRBV6-1 to TRBJ1-5; tentative D call: TRBD1 (5 bases). With 1 base removed from V and 0 bases from J, the gap between germline ends came to 10 bases. CDR1 MNHNS and CDR2 SASEGT come from the germline V gene. The CDR3 runs to 16 residues.

V is TRBV5-1 and J is TRBJ2-2; TRBD1 matches at 11 bases. Germline V gene sequence: CDR1 SGHRS, CDR2 YFSETQ. CDR3 size: 15 residues. With V trimmed by 4 bases and J by 4 bases, 3 bases remained unmatched. The CDR3 region is CASSIGTGGTGELFF. The CDR3 region has the DNA TGCGCCAGCAGCATCGGGACAGGGGGCACCGGGGAGCTGTTTTTT.

The J gene is TRBJ1-1, the V gene TRBV29-1; D remains ambiguous. Per the germline V gene, CDR1 is SQVTM and CDR2 is ANQGSEA. V was pared by 0 bases and J by 10 bases, with 18 bases between. The CDR3 is 14 residues long. The CDR3 nucleotides are TGCAGCGTTGAAGATCCAGCGAGGTCTTTGGGAGCTTTCTTT. Amino acid sequence: CSVEDPARSLGAFF.

The chain has TRBV7-9 and TRBJ1-1, with 9 bases lining up with TRBD1. The germline V gene has CDR1 SEHNR and CDR2 FQNEAQ (reference sequence). The trim removed 8 bases at V and 6 bases at J, leaving 13 bases unmatched. The CDR3 runs to 15 residues. The CDR3 DNA reads as TGTGCCAGCGTGAGGTACAGGGGGCTGTCGGCTGAAGCTTTCTTT. Translated, it gives CASVRYRGLSAEAFF.

The sample holds one count of this clone. The chain combines TRBV19 with TRBJ2-1; TRBD2 aligns across 12 bases. Per germline, CDR1 LNHDA and CDR2 SQIVND (reference sequence). The CDR3 has 14 amino acids. Trimming took 6 bases from V and 5 from J; bases not matched to a gene: 2. The chain's CDR3 is CASRGTSGHNEQFF. CDR3 bases: TGTGCCAGTAGAGGGACTAGCGGGCACAATGAGCAGTTCTTC.

The chain links TRBV3-1 (or the pseudogene TRBV3-2) to TRBJ1-5; 11 bases map to TRBD1. Per germline, CDR1 LGHDT and CDR2 YNNKEL (reference sequence). Germline trimming cut 1 base from V and 5 bases from J; bases unmatched to any gene: 1. CDR3 length equals 15 residues. The CDR3 protein is CASSQGTGGYQPQHF. The CDR3 nucleotides are TGTGCCAGCAGCCAAGGGACAGGGGGCTATCAGCCCCAGCATTTT.

The genes are TRBV7-9 and TRBJ2-5; the match to TRBD1 covers 7 bases. The junction had 4 bases not matched to a gene; V was cut back by 2 bases and J by 1 base. The CDR3 sequence is 15 residues long. Per germline, CDR1 SEHNR and CDR2 FQNEAQ (reference sequence). Here the CDR3 DNA reads TGTGCCAGCAGCTTACCCCGGGACAGCCAAGAGACCCAGTACTTC. Translated: CASSLPRDSQETQYF.

The V and J genes are TRBV27 and TRBJ2-1; the D gene is possibly TRBD1 (6 bases). The length of the CDR3 is 16 residues. V lost 1 base and J lost 5, with 15 bases in between. CDR1 MNHEY and CDR2 SMNVEV come from the germline V gene (reference sequence). CDR3: CASSLFTGLGHNEQFF. The CDR3, as DNA: TGTGCCAGCAGTTTATTTACAGGGTTAGGTCACAATGAGCAGTTCTTC.

This clone was observed once. The chain recombines TRBV25-1 with TRBJ2-5, with D possibly matching TRBD1 (5 bases). Trimming pared 8 bases from V and 4 bases from J, leaving 14 bases between. Germline-derived CDR1 and CDR2 are MGHDK and SYGVNS. The CDR3 loop spans 13 amino acids. CDR3 nucleotides: TGTGCCAGCCGACAGTGGGGCATAGAGACCCAGTACTTC. It codes for CASRQWGIETQYF. Looking up the rest from reference TRBV25-1 and TRBJ2-5 gives the full variable domain: EADIYQTPRYLVIGTGKKITLECSQTMGHDKMYWYQQDPGMELHLIHYSYGVNSTEKGDLSSESTVSRIRTEHFPLTLESARPSHTSQYLCASRQWGIETQYFGPGTRLLVL.

This rearrangement joins TRBV5-1 to TRBJ2-5; possibly TRBD2 for D (5 bases). Germline loops: CDR1 SGHRS, CDR2 YFSETQ. Trimming left V 0 bases short and J 6 bases short, with 12 bases between. This CDR3 spans 14 amino acids. This CDR3 is CASSLVRDPKTQYF. Written as DNA, the CDR3 is TGCGCCAGCAGCTTGGTTCGGGATCCGAAGACCCAGTACTTC.

This sequence joins TRBV25-1 and TRBJ2-2, with 9 bases fitting TRBD2. V shed 8 bases and J 1 base; nucleotides not matched to a gene: 8. There are 16 residues in the CDR3. Germline V gene data show CDR1 as MGHDK and CDR2 as SYGVNS. As DNA, the CDR3 is TGTGCCAGCTCCGGGACTAGCTCATGGAACACCGGGGAGCTGTTTTTT. Encoded protein: CASSGTSSWNTGELFF.

V and J are TRBV5-1 and TRBJ2-7, with TRBD1 matching 9 bases. The CDR3 is made up of 16 amino acids. Germline CDR1 and CDR2: SGHRS and YFSETQ. Trimming at V came to 3 bases and at J to 0 bases, leaving 7 bases not matched to a gene. In nucleotides, the CDR3 is TGCGCCAGCAGCTCGACAGGGGGTTCTAGCTCCTACGAGCAGTACTTC. Encoded protein: CASSSTGGSSSYEQYF.

On this clone itself: Additional DNA sequences in this sample encode the identical CDR3. This chain links TRBV19 with TRBJ2-7, with TRBD2 matching 13 bases. Germline-derived CDR1 and CDR2 are LNHDA and SQIVND (reference sequence). Trimming removed 1 base from V and 3 bases from J; junction bases left unmatched: 0. This CDR3 region has 15 residues. In nucleotides, the CDR3 is TGTGCCAGTAGTATAGGGACTAGCGGGAGCTACGAGCAGTACTTC. Amino acids: CASSIGTSGSYEQYF.

This clone counts as medium-sized. This chain uses TRBV3-1 (or the pseudogene TRBV3-2) with TRBJ1-5; maybe TRBD1 (6 bases). Germline assignment: CDR1 LGHDT and CDR2 YNNKEL (reference sequence). V was pared by 6 bases and J by 7 bases, with 16 bases between. This CDR3 is built from 14 residues. The CDR3 reads CASRPEGGRQPQHF. The CDR3 DNA reads TGTGCCAGCAGGCCTGAAGGGGGTAGGCAGCCCCAGCATTTT.

The chain joins TRBV7-9 to TRBJ2-2; 12 nucleotides line up with TRBD2. This CDR3 comprises 16 residues. V lost 4 bases and J lost 1; bases outside the gene matches: 1. Per germline, CDR1 SEHNR and CDR2 FQNEAQ (reference sequence). CDR3 loop: CASSSGLAGNTGELFF. The CDR3, as DNA: TGTGCCAGCAGCTCGGGACTAGCGGGGAACACCGGGGAGCTGTTTTTT.

The J gene is TRBJ1-1, the V gene TRBV15; D may be TRBD1 (5 bases). With 1 base removed from V and 1 base from J, the gap between germline ends came to 7 bases. Germline V gene sequence: CDR1 LNHNV, CDR2 YYDKDF (reference sequence). The CDR3 consists of 14 residues. For the CDR3, the DNA is TGTGCCACCAGCAGAGTTGACAGGAACACTGAAGCTTTCTTT. Protein sequence: CATSRVDRNTEAFF.

This clone has ten or more counts. The chain employs TRBV5-4 and TRBJ2-2, with D unresolved. CDR1 is SGHNT, CDR2 YYREEE, per germline (reference sequence). This CDR3 has 14 residues. V lost 2 bases, J lost 1 base, and 6 bases lay in between. CDR3 protein: CASSFGRNTGELFF. CDR3 coding DNA: TGTGCCAGCAGCTTCGGTAGGAACACCGGGGAGCTGTTTTTT.

The chain carries TRBV3-1 (or the pseudogene TRBV3-2) and TRBJ1-4; D possibly corresponds to TRBD1 (5 bases). Trimming pared 4 bases from V and 6 bases from J, leaving 12 bases between. The CDR3 has 14 amino acids. Germline V lookup: CDR1 LGHDT, CDR2 YNNKEL (reference sequence). For the CDR3, the DNA is TGTGCCAGCAGCCCCGCCGGGGGTCATGAAAAACTGTTTTTT. Protein product: CASSPAGGHEKLFF.